This passage covers 29 T cell receptor beta chains from one sample sequenced in a study of cytomegalovirus exposure and HLA in healthy donors. The PCR was carried out with 60 Vbeta primers and 13 Jbeta primers. The protocol was immunoSEQ multiplex PCR, while the TCRdb copy is restricted to in-frame clones and leaves out a portion. This table has 100,000 to 140,000 clones, about 85% appearing once. Sequenced: PBMCs. These receptors were collected from a man aged 25 to 40 in good health and CMV-seronegative.

V usage is TRBV5-1 and J usage is TRBJ1-1; tentative D call: TRBD1 (6 bases). This CDR3 contains 16 residues. The germline CDR1 and CDR2 sequences are SGHRS and YFSETQ. Trimming took 0 bases from V and 4 from J, leaving 16 bases between them. CDR3 amino acids: CASSLAGGRVGTEAFF. CDR3 DNA: TGCGCCAGCAGCTTGGCGGGGGGGCGGGTTGGCACTGAAGCTTTCTTT.

V gene TRBV7-9 combines with J gene TRBJ2-3, with D perhaps TRBD2 (5 bases). V lost 5 bases and J lost 4, with 13 bases in between. Looked up from germline, CDR1 is SEHNR and CDR2 is FQNEAQ (reference sequence). This CDR3 is built from 14 residues. The CDR3 DNA follows: TGTGCCAGCAGCAAGGAACTAGACCCAGATACGCAGTATTTT. Translating gives CASSKELDPDTQYF. Filled out from reference TRBV7-9 and TRBJ2-3, the complete variable domain reads DTGVSQNPRHKITKRGQNVTFRCDPISEHNRLYWYRQTLGQGPEFLTYFQNEAQLEKSRLLSDRFSAERPKGSFSTLEIQRTEQGDSAMYLCASSKELDPDTQYFGPGTRLTVL.

The chain combines TRBV11-2 with TRBJ2-7, with 8 nucleotides matching TRBD2. The CDR3 totals 15 residues. V dropped 6 bases and J dropped 3; count of bases not matched to a gene: 10. CDR1 and CDR2 (germline): SGHAT, FQNNGV. CDR3 protein: CASSPTAGGNYEQYF. CDR3 bases: TGTGCCAGCAGTCCCACGGCGGGGGGAAACTACGAGCAGTACTTC.

This clone has only a few counts. This chain uses TRBV6-1 with TRBJ1-3, with 8 bases fitting TRBD1. CDR1 is MNHNS, CDR2 SASEGT, per germline. V trimming: 4 bases; J trimming: 0 bases; junction bases outside the gene matches: 2. The CDR3 is 15 residues long. The CDR3 nucleotides read TGTGCCAGCAGTGCCAGGGGGCTCTCTGGAAACACCATATATTTT. The encoded protein is CASSARGLSGNTIYF.

For this clone: The same CDR3 also results from other DNA sequences found in this sample. The chain carries TRBV20-1 and TRBJ1-2; D is unclear. Germline V gene data show CDR1 as DFQATT and CDR2 as SNEGSKA (reference sequence). CDR3 length: 9 residues. Trimming took off 3 bases at V and 6 bases at J, with 2 bases between the two ends. CDR3 coding DNA: TGCAGTGCTAGCGATGGCTACACCTTC. Amino acids: CSASDGYTF.

This chain uses TRBV28 with TRBJ2-7, with D tentatively TRBD2 (6 bases). Germline-derived CDR1 and CDR2 are MDHEN and SYDVKM. CDR3 size: 14 residues. The V end was cut by 7 bases, the J end by 4 bases, with 17 bases between. CDR3 sequence reads: CASTRLGRFYEQYF. The DNA for the CDR3 is TGTGCCAGCACTCGACTAGGCCGTTTTTACGAGCAGTACTTC.

The V and J genes are TRBV7-2 and TRBJ2-6; D possibly corresponds to TRBD1 (6 bases). The germline V and J ends were trimmed by 5 bases and 0 bases, with 8 bases remaining between them. Germline CDR1 and CDR2: SGHTA and FQGNSA. This CDR3 is built from 15 residues. The CDR3 bases are TGTGCCAGCAGCCAAGGGGGCTCTGGGGCCAACGTCCTGACTTTC. Its protein product is CASSQGGSGANVLTF.

The J gene is TRBJ1-5, the V gene TRBV7-9; a weak D match, TRBD1 (6 bases). This CDR3 comprises 13 residues. CDR1 is SEHNR and CDR2 is FQNEAQ in the germline V gene (reference sequence). Deletions cut 3 bases from V and 5 bases from J, with 8 bases between. The CDR3 sequence is CASSLAGDQPQHF. In DNA form, the CDR3 reads TGTGCCAGCAGCTTGGCAGGGGATCAGCCCCAGCATTTT.

The chain couples TRBV30 to TRBJ1-5; possibly TRBD1 for D (5 bases). The V gene lost 0 bases and the J gene lost 4 bases, with 13 bases spanning the gap. The V gene's germline CDR1 is GTSNPN and CDR2 SVGIG (reference sequence). The CDR3 consists of 15 residues. For the CDR3, the DNA is TGTGCCTGGAGTGTACAGGCCAGATCTAATCAGCCCCAGCATTTT. It encodes CAWSVQARSNQPQHF. The variable domain in full, with the rest retrieved from reference TRBV30 and TRBJ1-5, is SQTIHQWPATLVQPVGSPLSLECTVEGTSNPNLYWYRQAAGRGLQLLFYSVGIGQISSEVPQNLSASRPQDRQFILSSKKLLLSDSGFYLCAWSVQARSNQPQHFGDGTRLSIL.

The chain couples TRBV7-8 to TRBJ1-2; tentatively, D is TRBD1 (6 bases). The V gene lost 5 bases and the J gene lost 4 bases, with 14 bases spanning the gap. The CDR3 covers 14 residues. The germline V gene has CDR1 SGHVS and CDR2 FQNEAQ. DNA for the CDR3: TGTGCCAGCAGCCCCCTCGACAGGTTCTATGGCTACACCTTC. As protein: CASSPLDRFYGYTF.

CDR3 in amino acids: CSVIWTGGSTNEKLFF. The CDR3 DNA reads as TGCAGCGTTATTTGGACAGGGGGCTCGACTAATGAAAAACTGTTTTTT. V gene TRBV29-1 combines with J gene TRBJ1-4; 11 bases map to TRBD1. Germline loops: CDR1 SQVTM, CDR2 ANQGSEA. This CDR3 spans 16 amino acids. J lost 2 bases, V lost 5 bases, and 7 bases had no gene match.

This clone appeared once. This chain uses TRBV13 with TRBJ1-1, with D tentatively TRBD1 (5 bases). The CDR3 covers 13 residues. Trimming stripped 7 bases from V and 4 bases from J, with 13 bases between. Germline V gives CDR1 PRHDT, CDR2 FYEKMQ (reference sequence). The CDR3 protein is CASMEGKVTEAFF. CDR3 sequence (DNA): TGTGCCAGCATGGAGGGGAAGGTCACTGAAGCTTTCTTT.

V and J are TRBV28 and TRBJ1-4; D unclear. The germline CDR1 and CDR2 sequences are MDHEN and SYDVKM. Trimming shortened V by 4 bases and J by 7 bases, and 4 bases separated the two germline ends. This CDR3 is 11 amino acids long. CDR3 sequence reads: CASSWSEKLFF. The DNA of the CDR3 is TGTGCCAGCAGTTGGAGTGAAAAACTGTTTTTT.

J is TRBJ1-4 and V is TRBV28, with TRBD1 matching over 9 bases. The V gene end was trimmed by 2 bases and the J gene end by 3 bases; junction bases not matched to a gene: 13. This CDR3 spans 19 amino acids. Germline-derived CDR1 and CDR2 are MDHEN and SYDVKM. The CDR3 nucleotides are TGTGCCAGCAGTTTACTAATGCCCGGACAGGGGCGGGCTAATGAAAAACTGTTTTTT. It yields the protein CASSLLMPGQGRANEKLFF.

This chain links TRBV4-1 with TRBJ2-3; 10 bases map to TRBD2. From germline, CDR1 is MGHRA and CDR2 YSYEKL. V gave up 4 bases and J gave up 3 bases; unmatched junction bases: 10. The CDR3 has 17 residues. CDR3: CASSPTELAGVTDTQYF. Written as DNA, the CDR3 is TGCGCCAGCAGCCCAACCGAGCTAGCGGGGGTTACAGATACGCAGTATTTT.

This clone has just a few counts. This chain uses TRBV5-4 with TRBJ1-1; D gene uncertain. Germline values: CDR1 SGHNT, CDR2 YYREEE (reference sequence). The CDR3 runs 13 residues. V was pared by 6 bases and J by 5 bases, with 14 bases between. CDR3 DNA: TGTGCCAGCACCCCCAGTCCCGTAACTGAAGCTTTCTTT. This sequence encodes CASTPSPVTEAFF.

Only a few counts were recorded for this clone. The chain employs TRBV14 and TRBJ1-1; no definite D call. Germline V gives CDR1 SGHDN, CDR2 FVKESK. V was pared by 0 bases and J by 4 bases, with 15 bases between. This CDR3 has 16 residues. The CDR3, as DNA: TGTGCCAGCAGCCAAGAACGGGCAGTGGGGAGCACTGAAGCTTTCTTT. This gives the protein CASSQERAVGSTEAFF.

The chain joins TRBV2 to TRBJ2-1, with 7 bases lining up with TRBD2. The CDR3 has 15 residues. J was trimmed by 9 bases and V by 3 bases; bases with no gene match: 11. Germline values: CDR1 SNHLY, CDR2 FYNNEI. This CDR3 reads CASSDGAGARGEQFF. The DNA for the CDR3 is TGTGCCAGCAGTGATGGGGCGGGAGCGAGGGGTGAGCAGTTCTTC. The full variable domain, completed using reference TRBV2 and TRBJ2-1, is EPEVTQTPSHQVTQMGQEVILRCVPISNHLYFYWYRQILGQKVEFLVSFYNNEISEKSEIFDDQFSVERPDGSNFTLKIRSTKLEDSAMYFCASSDGAGARGEQFFGPGTRLTVL.

The V call is TRBV13, the J call TRBJ1-1; the D is unclear. Trimming took 7 bases from V and 4 from J, leaving 16 bases between them. In germline, CDR1 is PRHDT, CDR2 FYEKMQ (reference sequence). The CDR3 totals 14 residues. The CDR3 here is CASTVVRAGTEAFF. In DNA form, the CDR3 reads TGTGCCAGCACCGTCGTTAGGGCGGGCACTGAAGCTTTCTTT.

This clone has just one count. The J gene is TRBJ2-7, the V gene TRBV29-1; 10 bases are shared with TRBD2. The CDR3 covers 15 residues. J lost 1 base, V lost 3 bases, and 6 bases had no gene match. CDR1 SQVTM and CDR2 ANQGSEA come from the germline V gene. The CDR3 region has the DNA TGCAGCGTTGACTCCCAGCGGGAGGGGTCCTACGAGCAGTACTTC. The encoded protein is CSVDSQREGSYEQYF.

CDR3 in amino acids: CASSRGSGVSGANVLTF. As DNA, the CDR3 is TGTGCCAGCAGCCGGGGAAGCGGCGTCTCTGGGGCCAACGTCCTGACTTTC. V usage is TRBV7-9 and J usage is TRBJ2-6; D may be TRBD2 (5 bases). The CDR3 has 17 amino acids. The V gene's germline CDR1 is SEHNR and CDR2 FQNEAQ (reference sequence). V lost 5 bases and J 0 bases, leaving 14 bases between the germline ends.

The V and J genes are TRBV12-2 and TRBJ1-5; the D call TRBD1 from the table was never checked on the DNA. TRBV12-2 corresponds to a pseudogene. CDR3 size: 15 residues. Here the CDR3 DNA reads TGTGCAAGTCGCTTATCGGGACAGGGGAATCAGCCCCAGCATTTT. It translates to CASRLSGQGNQPQHF.

The chain employs TRBV6-1 and TRBJ2-1; D may be TRBD2 (5 bases). This CDR3 region has 11 residues. Germline V gene data show CDR1 as MNHNS and CDR2 as SASEGT. Between the trimmed V and J ends, which lost 8 bases and 7 bases, there was a span of 9 bases. This CDR3 is CASSWTNEQFF. DNA of the CDR3: TGTGCCAGCTCTTGGACTAATGAGCAGTTCTTC.

This clone was found once. CDR3 sequence reads: CASSQGDLAKNIQYF. The CDR3 nucleotides read TGCGCCAGCAGCCAAGGGGACTTAGCCAAAAACATTCAGTACTTC. This chain uses TRBV4-1 with TRBJ2-4, with D maybe TRBD2 (6 bases). There are 15 residues in the CDR3. Germline assignment: CDR1 MGHRA and CDR2 YSYEKL. Trimming took off 1 base at V and 0 bases at J, with 7 bases between the two ends.

J is TRBJ2-7 and V is TRBV30, with 7 nucleotides matching TRBD2. CDR1 and CDR2 (germline): GTSNPN, SVGIG (reference sequence). This CDR3 has 14 amino acids. Trimming at V came to 6 bases and at J to 3 bases, leaving 11 bases not matched to a gene. CDR3 loop: CACRETGGNYEQYF. The CDR3 DNA reads TGTGCCTGTAGGGAGACGGGAGGCAACTACGAGCAGTACTTC. Drawing the rest from reference TRBV30 and TRBJ2-7, the complete variable domain is SQTIHQWPATLVQPVGSPLSLECTVEGTSNPNLYWYRQAAGRGLQLLFYSVGIGQISSEVPQNLSASRPQDRQFILSSKKLLLSDSGFYLCACRETGGNYEQYFGPGTRLTVT.

The CDR3 loop is CASSVETAGANVLTF. CDR3 sequence (DNA): TGTGCCAGCAGCGTAGAAACGGCTGGGGCCAACGTCCTGACTTTC. The V gene is TRBV9, the J gene TRBJ2-6; D ambiguous. Germline CDR1 is SGDLS and CDR2 is YYNGEE. CDR3 length: 15 residues. V lost 0 bases and J 2 bases, leaving 6 bases between the germline ends.

The chain joins TRBV19 to TRBJ1-1, with 10 bases matching TRBD1. Trimming at V came to 7 bases and at J to 5 bases, leaving 4 bases not matched to a gene. There are 13 residues in the CDR3. Germline loops: CDR1 LNHDA, CDR2 SQIVND (reference sequence). The CDR3: CASTPGQGTEAFF. In DNA, the CDR3 is TGTGCCAGTACCCCGGGACAGGGGACTGAAGCTTTCTTT.

The J gene is TRBJ1-1, the V gene TRBV7-8; tentatively, D is TRBD1 (5 bases). Germline loops: CDR1 SGHVS, CDR2 FQNEAQ. This CDR3 contains 14 residues. V was pared by 5 bases and J by 1 base, with 11 bases between. The CDR3 coding sequence is TGTGCCAGCAGCCGGATAGGACAGAACACTGAAGCTTTCTTT. This translates into CASSRIGQNTEAFF.

The chain uses TRBV6-1 and TRBJ1-2; 7 nucleotides agree with TRBD1. The CDR3 has 14 amino acids. The V segment lost 3 bases and the J segment 1 base; nucleotides outside the gene matches: 2. Germline V lookup: CDR1 MNHNS, CDR2 SASEGT. The CDR3 DNA is TGTGCCAGCAGTGACGGGACAGTTAACTATGGCTACACCTTC. This sequence encodes CASSDGTVNYGYTF.